These 19 T cell receptor beta chains were all obtained from the same sample, sequenced in a study of CXCR3-negative and CXCR3-positive naive CD8 T cells. It was by 5' RACE with UMI labels that the TRB cDNA libraries were prepared. TCRdb re-called the 5' RACE reads and catalogs CDR3 proteins one per entry, DNA excluded. The listing contains approximately 41,000 distinct CDR3 sequences. The sample taken for sequencing was memory CD8+ T cells from blood. The receptor set was obtained from a human donor in good health. Some clones in this sample may be carry-over from other donors' samples.

V and J are TRBV29-1 and TRBJ2-2; TCRdb lists TRBD1, though no DNA is available to test this call. The CDR3 runs to 15 residues. The germline V gene encodes CDR1 SQVTM and CDR2 ANQGSEA. The CDR3 protein is CSVEERETGDGELFF.

The chain links TRBV6-5 to TRBJ2-2; without DNA, the TCRdb call of TRBD1 cannot be checked. This CDR3 region has 15 residues. CDR1 and CDR2 from the germline V gene are MNHEY and SVGAGI. The CDR3 sequence is CASSYTPDRAGELFF.

The V gene is TRBV4-3, the J gene TRBJ2-2; TCRdb lists TRBD2, though no DNA is available to test this call. The V gene's germline CDR1 is LGHNA and CDR2 YSLEER. The CDR3 contains 14 residues. The CDR3 region is CASRTSGETGELFF.

CDR3 amino acids: CASSRAGENTGELFF. The V and J genes are TRBV4-2 and TRBJ2-2; TCRdb outputs TRBD1, but without DNA this stays unchecked. Germline V gene data show CDR1 as LGHNA and CDR2 as YNFKEQ. The CDR3 loop spans 15 amino acids.

The chain uses TRBV20-1 and TRBJ1-1; TCRdb reports TRBD1, a call that lacks DNA to check it against. The CDR3 totals 12 residues. Germline CDR1 reads DFQATT; CDR2 reads SNEGSKA (reference sequence). CDR3 protein: CSTWDGNTEAFF.

The J gene is TRBJ1-1, the V gene TRBV19; the TRBD1 assignment by TCRdb is unverifiable without DNA. The CDR3 is made up of 15 amino acids. Germline lookup yields CDR1 LNHDA and CDR2 SQIVND (reference sequence). Here the CDR3 reads CASSIKGTMNTEAFF.

The V gene is TRBV11-2, the J gene TRBJ2-5; there is no DNA to check the TCRdb D call of TRBD1. Germline-derived CDR1 and CDR2 are SGHAT and FQNNGV. CDR3 length equals 18 residues. CDR3 protein: CASSSAPALEGQEETQYF.

The chain employs TRBV12-3 or TRBV12-4 and TRBJ2-2; checking the TCRdb D call of TRBD2 is not possible without DNA. This CDR3 has 17 residues. CDR3 in amino acids: CANLATSGNANTGELFF.

This chain links TRBV2 with TRBJ2-7; TCRdb's assignment of TRBD1 cannot be checked, as there is no DNA. Germline values: CDR1 SNHLY, CDR2 FYNNEI. The CDR3 contains 13 residues. CDR3 loop: CASFLMTGLEQYF.

The chain combines TRBV2 with TRBJ2-7; as DNA is missing, the TRBD1 call by TCRdb cannot be tested. The CDR3 spans 15 residues. CDR1 and CDR2 from the germline V gene are SNHLY and FYNNEI. CDR3 region: CASNWFYGGPYEQYF.

The rearrangement uses TRBV4-2 and TRBJ2-7; there is no DNA to check the TCRdb D call of TRBD2. Germline V gene data show CDR1 as LGHNA and CDR2 as YNFKEQ. The CDR3 is made up of 15 amino acids. The CDR3 sequence is CASSQELAGTDEQYF.

V usage is TRBV14 and J usage is TRBJ2-3; the TCRdb D gene call, TRBD1, has no DNA to confirm it. The CDR3 runs 17 residues. Looked up from germline, CDR1 is SGHDN and CDR2 is FVKESK. Here the CDR3 reads CASSPPQYRGPTDTQYF.

The rearrangement joins TRBV20-1 to TRBJ1-5; the TCRdb call, TRBD1, lacks DNA for checking. The CDR3 length is 15 residues. Germline V gene lookup returns CDR1 DFQATT and CDR2 SNEGSKA (reference sequence). CDR3: CSASGTADFNQPQHF.

The chain couples TRBV20-1 to TRBJ1-5; TCRdb's D gene call, TRBD1, goes unchecked for lack of DNA. The germline V gene has CDR1 DFQATT and CDR2 SNEGSKA (reference sequence). This CDR3 region has 15 residues. The CDR3 loop is CSAMDTGGQSQPQHF.

The gene calls are TRBV4-3 and TRBJ2-7; lacking DNA, the TRBD2 call made by TCRdb goes unchecked. Germline V gene data show CDR1 as LGHNA and CDR2 as YSLEER. The CDR3 is made up of 15 amino acids. CDR3 in amino acids: CASSQASGGAYEQYF.

The chain couples TRBV28 to TRBJ2-2; TCRdb calls TRBD1, which cannot be checked without DNA. CDR1 is MDHEN, CDR2 SYDVKM, per germline. CDR3 size: 14 residues. The chain's CDR3 is CATWTARGTGELFF.

The CDR3 protein is CSVDLGGPPYEQYF. J is TRBJ2-7 and V is TRBV29-1; TCRdb returns TRBD1, unconfirmable since there is no DNA. Germline CDR1 is SQVTM and CDR2 is ANQGSEA. This CDR3 has 14 amino acids.

The V call is TRBV12-3 or TRBV12-4, the J call TRBJ1-3. The CDR3 is 15 amino acids. The CDR3 spells CASSLSGFAGNTIYF.

By frequency, this clonotype is medium-sized. The chain couples TRBV7-9 to TRBJ1-2. The CDR3 sequence is 11 residues long. Germline CDR1 reads SEHNR; CDR2 reads FQNEAQ (reference sequence). CDR3 sequence: CASSLYYGYTF.